These 11 T cell receptor beta chains came from one sample sequenced in a study of cytomegalovirus exposure and HLA in healthy donors. It was with 60 Vbeta and 13 Jbeta primers that the PCR ran. Profiled with immunoSEQ multiplex PCR; TCRdb holds only in-frame clones, not every one. This table has about 71,000 clones, about 70% appearing once. Sequences were obtained from PBMCs. The receptors here all came from a man in his forties or fifties in good health and CMV-seropositive.

The chain combines TRBV28 with TRBJ1-2, with TRBD1 identical over 8 bases. The CDR3 loop spans 16 amino acids. CDR1 and CDR2 (germline): MDHEN, SYDVKM. Trimming took 4 bases from V and 3 from J; bases not matched to a gene: 10. The CDR3 protein is CASSSGQGTLYYGYTF. CDR3 coding DNA: TGTGCCAGCAGTTCAGGACAGGGCACCCTCTACTATGGCTACACCTTC.

This rearrangement joins TRBV29-1 to TRBJ2-1, with a possible D match to TRBD2 (6 bases). CDR3 size: 10 residues. The germline CDR1 and CDR2 sequences are SQVTM and ANQGSEA. V lost 7 bases and J lost 16, with 17 bases in between. The CDR3 sequence is CSAQGRREFF. The CDR3 DNA reads as TGCAGCGCTCAGGGACGGAGGGAATTCTTC.

The V and J genes are TRBV5-4 and TRBJ1-1; TRBD1 matches 10 bases. V trimming: 4 bases; J trimming: 1 base; junction bases outside the gene matches: 4. Germline CDR1 and CDR2: SGHNT and YYREEE (reference sequence). The CDR3 has 15 amino acids. This CDR3 is CASSATGGANTEAFF. CDR3 nucleotides: TGTGCCAGCAGCGCGACAGGGGGCGCGAACACTGAAGCTTTCTTT.

This clone has more than one count but fewer than ten. Without the conserved terminal phenylalanine or tryptophan, this CDR3 likely stems from a read error. V gene TRBV2 combines with J gene TRBJ1-1; tentative D call: TRBD1 (6 bases). From germline, CDR1 is SNHLY and CDR2 FYNNEI. Trimming stripped 6 bases from V and 1 base from J, with 15 bases between. CDR3 length equals 15 residues. The CDR3 region has the DNA TGTGCCAGCAGCCTCCTAGGGGGTCCGAACACTGAAGCTTTCGTT. Its protein is CASSLLGGPNTEAFV.

The chain is built from TRBV15 and TRBJ1-6, with D perhaps matching TRBD1 (5 bases). Germline V gene sequence: CDR1 LNHNV, CDR2 YYDKDF (reference sequence). Trimming stripped 0 bases from V and 7 bases from J, with 7 bases between. This CDR3 comprises 14 residues. CDR3 bases: TGTGCCACCAGCAGAGATCGGGGGAATTCACCCCTCCACTTT. Translation: CATSRDRGNSPLHF.

The chain has TRBV30 and TRBJ2-1; the D gene is possibly TRBD1 (6 bases). There are 14 residues in the CDR3. Germline V gene sequence: CDR1 GTSNPN, CDR2 SVGIG (reference sequence). The V end was cut by 1 base, the J end by 2 bases, with 9 bases between. CDR3 bases: TGTGCCTGGAGTGGGGGGCAGACCTACAATGAGCAGTTCTTC. Its protein product is CAWSGGQTYNEQFF.

This chain uses TRBV11-1 with TRBJ1-3, with D possibly TRBD1 on 5 matching bases. The CDR3 contains 17 residues. From germline, CDR1 is SGHAT and CDR2 FQDESV (reference sequence). Trimming took off 2 bases at V and 0 bases at J, with 14 bases between the two ends. The chain's CDR3 is CASSLLPDSNSGNTIYF. As DNA, the CDR3 is TGTGCCAGCAGCTTACTACCTGACAGCAACTCTGGAAACACCATATATTTT.

This chain uses TRBV6-6 with TRBJ2-7; D not certain. Looked up from germline, CDR1 is MNHNY and CDR2 is SVGAGI (reference sequence). Trimming took 8 bases from V and 1 from J, leaving 15 bases between them. The CDR3 is 14 residues long. CDR3 region: CASAELPFSYEQYF. CDR3 in DNA: TGTGCCAGCGCAGAACTACCTTTTTCCTACGAGCAGTACTTC.

The rearrangement uses TRBV7-2 and TRBJ2-7, with a possible D match to TRBD2 (6 bases). Germline loops: CDR1 SGHTA, CDR2 FQGNSA. V was cut by 3 bases and J by 2 bases, with 11 bases left in between. The CDR3 covers 14 residues. CDR3 sequence (DNA): TGTGCCAGCAGCTTGTGGAGGGGTGCCTACGAGCAGTACTTC. Its translation is CASSLWRGAYEQYF.

This chain uses TRBV5-1 with TRBJ2-5, with 8 bases lining up with TRBD1. The CDR3 spans 16 residues. After removal of 4 bases from V and 4 bases from J, the junction contained 12 bases not matched to a gene. CDR1 and CDR2 (germline): SGHRS, YFSETQ. CDR3 nucleotides: TGCGCCAGCAGCCGCGGGGCGACAGGGGCGGCAGAGACCCAGTACTTC. This codes for CASSRGATGAAETQYF.

In its sample, this clone was seen a few times. This sequence joins TRBV29-1 and TRBJ2-2; 13 bases match TRBD2. The CDR3 is 16 residues long. The V segment lost 4 bases and the J segment 7 bases; nucleotides outside the gene matches: 9. Germline loops: CDR1 SQVTM, CDR2 ANQGSEA. CDR3 amino acids: CSVGILAGGPGGELFF. The CDR3 DNA reads TGCAGCGTTGGGATACTAGCGGGAGGGCCTGGCGGGGAGCTGTTTTTT.